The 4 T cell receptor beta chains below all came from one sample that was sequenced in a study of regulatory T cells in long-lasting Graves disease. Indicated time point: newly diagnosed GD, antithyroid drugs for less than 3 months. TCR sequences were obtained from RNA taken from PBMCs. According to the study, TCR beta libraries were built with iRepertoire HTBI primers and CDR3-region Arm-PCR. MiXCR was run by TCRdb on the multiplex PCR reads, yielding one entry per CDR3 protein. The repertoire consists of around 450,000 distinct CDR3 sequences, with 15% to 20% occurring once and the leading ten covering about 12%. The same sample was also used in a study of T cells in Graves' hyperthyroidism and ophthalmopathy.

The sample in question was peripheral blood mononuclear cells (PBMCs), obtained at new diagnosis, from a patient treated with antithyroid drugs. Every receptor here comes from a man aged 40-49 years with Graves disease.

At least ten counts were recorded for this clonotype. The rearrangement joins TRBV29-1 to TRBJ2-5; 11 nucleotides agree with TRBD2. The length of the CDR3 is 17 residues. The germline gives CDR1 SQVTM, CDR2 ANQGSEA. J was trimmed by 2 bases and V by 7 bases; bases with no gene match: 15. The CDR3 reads CSAWRVGTSGVQETQYF. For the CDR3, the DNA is TGCAGCGCCTGGCGAGTAGGGACTAGCGGAGTTCAAGAGACCCAGTACTTC.

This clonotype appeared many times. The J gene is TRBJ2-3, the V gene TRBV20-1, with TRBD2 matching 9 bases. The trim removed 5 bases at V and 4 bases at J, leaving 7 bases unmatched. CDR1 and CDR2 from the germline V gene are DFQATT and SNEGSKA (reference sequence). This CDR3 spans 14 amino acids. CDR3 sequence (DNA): TGCAGTGCTCGGAGGGGACTAGCCGCAGATACGCAGTATTTT. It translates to CSARRGLAADTQYF.

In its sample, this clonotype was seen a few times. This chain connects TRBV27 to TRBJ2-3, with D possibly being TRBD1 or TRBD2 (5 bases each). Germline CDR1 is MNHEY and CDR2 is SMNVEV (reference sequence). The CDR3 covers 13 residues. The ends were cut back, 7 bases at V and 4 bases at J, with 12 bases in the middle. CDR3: CASTGTRPDTQYF. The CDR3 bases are TGTGCCAGCACGGGGACCCGGCCAGATACGCAGTATTTT.

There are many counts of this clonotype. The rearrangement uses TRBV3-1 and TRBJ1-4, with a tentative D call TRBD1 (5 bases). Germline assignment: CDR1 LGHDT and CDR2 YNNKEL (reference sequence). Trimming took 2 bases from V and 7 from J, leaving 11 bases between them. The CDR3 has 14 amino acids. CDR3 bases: TGTGCCAGCAGCCAAAGGCGGCAGGGTGAAAAACTGTTTTTT. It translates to CASSQRRQGEKLFF.